This TCR beta chain comes out of a study of OX40 agonist ivuxolimab in advanced cancers. Study summary: Mean age approximately 66 years, range about 20 to 85; approximately 83% male.

This clone has more than one count but fewer than ten. Antigen specificity is unknown. Method: immunoSEQ multiplex PCR; TCRdb's copy keeps in-frame clones and lacks some. The sample carries 60,000 or so clones, around four fifths recorded once. V shed 1 base, J shed 5 bases, and the junction held 9 bases outside the gene matches. CDR3 length equals 16 residues. Germline CDR1 SGHAT, CDR2 FQDESV (reference sequence). Study-level points and caveats: Certain nonresponders additionally had low normalized T-cell clonal expansion. Among T cells, CD8+ cells averaged more expanded clones than CD4+ cells.

The clonotype was recovered from an adult with an advanced solid tumor such as melanoma, head and neck, liver or kidney cancer. J is TRBJ2-3 and V is TRBV11-1; 7 nucleotides line up with TRBD2. The source material was CD4+ or CD8+ T cells sorted from blood, sampled in a trial of the OX40 agonist ivuxolimab. The CDR3 loop reads CASSLVNAGAEDTQYF. CDR3 nucleotides: TGTGCCAGCAGCTTAGTAAATGCGGGAGCCGAAGATACGCAGTATTTT.